The entry below describes one T cell receptor (beta chain). Its specificity is not known. This specimen comes from a study of shared clonotypes between healthy human individuals. About the research overall: Per donor, CD8 memory used one plate, CD8 naive used two, CD4 memory used three and CD4 naive used three.

It was into CD45RA+ naive and CD45RA-negative memory subsets that the CD4+ cells were split. The study's findings and limits: Clonotypes which were not shared had lower generation probabilities than clonotypes that all four donors shared.

Assay: immunoSEQ multiplex PCR; the TCRdb copy retains only in-frame clones and omits some. The data hold about 1.5 million clones, with 95% to 99% observed a single time. Between the trimmed V and J ends, which lost 4 bases and 2 bases, there was a span of 7 bases. CDR1 and CDR2 (germline): MDHEN, SYDVKM. This CDR3 spans 13 amino acids. The source is a young man in good health. The sequenced sample consisted of naive CD4+ T cells sorted from blood. Subset of the sample: CD45RA+ positively selected. The chain uses TRBV28 and TRBJ2-3; D is undetermined. The CDR3 loop reads CASSSQPTDTQYF. CDR3 coding DNA: TGTGCCAGCAGTTCCCAGCCCACAGATACGCAGTATTTT.